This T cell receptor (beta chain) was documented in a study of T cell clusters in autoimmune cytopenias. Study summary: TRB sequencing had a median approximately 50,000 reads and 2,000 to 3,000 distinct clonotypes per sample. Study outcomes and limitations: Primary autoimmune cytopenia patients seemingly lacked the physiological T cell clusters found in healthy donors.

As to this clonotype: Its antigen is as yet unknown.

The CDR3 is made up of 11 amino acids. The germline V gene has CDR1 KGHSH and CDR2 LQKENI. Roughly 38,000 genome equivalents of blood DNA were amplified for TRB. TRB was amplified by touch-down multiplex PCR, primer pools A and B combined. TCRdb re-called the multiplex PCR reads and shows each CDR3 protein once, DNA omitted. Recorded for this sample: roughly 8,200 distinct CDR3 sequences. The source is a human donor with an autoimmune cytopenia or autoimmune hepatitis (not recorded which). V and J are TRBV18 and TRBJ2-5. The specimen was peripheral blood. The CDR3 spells CASGLEETQYF.